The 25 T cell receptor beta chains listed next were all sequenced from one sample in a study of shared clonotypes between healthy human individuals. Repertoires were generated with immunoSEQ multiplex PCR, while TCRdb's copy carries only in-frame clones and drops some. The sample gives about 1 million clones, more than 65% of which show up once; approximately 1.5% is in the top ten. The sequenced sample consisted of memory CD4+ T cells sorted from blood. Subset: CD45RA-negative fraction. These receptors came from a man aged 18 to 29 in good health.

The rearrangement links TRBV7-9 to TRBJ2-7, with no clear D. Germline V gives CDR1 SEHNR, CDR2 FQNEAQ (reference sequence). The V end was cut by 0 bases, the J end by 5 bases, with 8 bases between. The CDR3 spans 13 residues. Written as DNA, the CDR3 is TGTGCCAGCAGCTTAGCGGCCCTCAACGAGCAGTACTTC. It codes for CASSLAALNEQYF.

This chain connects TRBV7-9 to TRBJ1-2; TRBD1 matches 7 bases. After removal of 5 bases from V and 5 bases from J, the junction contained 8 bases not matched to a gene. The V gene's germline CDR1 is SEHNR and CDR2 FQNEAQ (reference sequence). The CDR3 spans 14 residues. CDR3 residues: CASSPMGQSYGYTF. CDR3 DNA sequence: TGTGCCAGCAGCCCCATGGGACAGTCATATGGCTACACCTTC.

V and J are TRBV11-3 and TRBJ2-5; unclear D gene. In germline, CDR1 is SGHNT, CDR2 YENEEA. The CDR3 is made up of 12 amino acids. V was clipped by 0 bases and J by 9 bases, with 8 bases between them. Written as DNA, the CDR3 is TGTGCCAGCAGCTTAGATAATCGGGCCCAGTACTTC. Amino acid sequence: CASSLDNRAQYF.

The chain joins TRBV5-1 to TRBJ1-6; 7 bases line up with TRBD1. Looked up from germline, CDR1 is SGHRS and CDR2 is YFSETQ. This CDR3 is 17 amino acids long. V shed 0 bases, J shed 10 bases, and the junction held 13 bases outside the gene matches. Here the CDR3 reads CASSLGPGTVAKSPLHF. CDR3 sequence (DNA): TGCGCCAGCAGCTTGGGGCCAGGGACAGTGGCAAAATCACCCCTCCACTTT.

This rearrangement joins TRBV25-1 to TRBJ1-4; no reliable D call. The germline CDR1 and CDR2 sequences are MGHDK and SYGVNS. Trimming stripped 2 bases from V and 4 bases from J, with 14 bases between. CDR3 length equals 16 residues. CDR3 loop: CASSEGEESLNEKLFF. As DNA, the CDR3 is TGTGCCAGCAGTGAAGGTGAAGAGTCCCTTAATGAAAAACTGTTTTTT. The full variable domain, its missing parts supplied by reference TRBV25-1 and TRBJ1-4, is EADIYQTPRYLVIGTGKKITLECSQTMGHDKMYWYQQDPGMELHLIHYSYGVNSTEKGDLSSESTVSRIRTEHFPLTLESARPSHTSQYLCASSEGEESLNEKLFFGSGTQLSVL.

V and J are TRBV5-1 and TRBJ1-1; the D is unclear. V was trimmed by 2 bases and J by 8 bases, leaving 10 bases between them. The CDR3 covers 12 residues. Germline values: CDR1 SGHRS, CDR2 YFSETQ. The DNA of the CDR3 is TGCGCCAGCAGCTTACCTGGGCCAGAAGCTTTCTTT. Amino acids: CASSLPGPEAFF. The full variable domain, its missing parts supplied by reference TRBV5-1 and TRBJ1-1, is KAGVTQTPRYLIKTRGQQVTLSCSPISGHRSVSWYQQTPGQGLQFLFEYFSETQRNKGNFPGRFSGRQFSNSRSEMNVSTLELGDSALYLCASSLPGPEAFFGQGTRLTVV.

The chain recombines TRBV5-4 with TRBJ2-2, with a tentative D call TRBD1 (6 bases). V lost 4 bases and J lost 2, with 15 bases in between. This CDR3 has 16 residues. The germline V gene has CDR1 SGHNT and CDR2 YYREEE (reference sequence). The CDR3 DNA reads TGTGCCAGCAGCAACTCCGGGACACCAAACACCGGGGAGCTGTTTTTT. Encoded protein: CASSNSGTPNTGELFF.

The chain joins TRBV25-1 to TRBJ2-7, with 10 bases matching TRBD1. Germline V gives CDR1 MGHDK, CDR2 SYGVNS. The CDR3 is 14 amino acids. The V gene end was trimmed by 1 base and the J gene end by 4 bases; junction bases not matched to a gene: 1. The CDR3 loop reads CASSEWTGGYEQYF. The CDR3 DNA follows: TGTGCCAGCAGTGAATGGACAGGGGGGTACGAGCAGTACTTC.

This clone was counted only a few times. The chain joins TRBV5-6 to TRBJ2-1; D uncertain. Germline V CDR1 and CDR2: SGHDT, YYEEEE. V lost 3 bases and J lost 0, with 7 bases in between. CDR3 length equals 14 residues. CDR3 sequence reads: CASSWRLSYNEQFF. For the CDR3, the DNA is TGTGCCAGCAGCTGGAGACTCTCCTACAATGAGCAGTTCTTC.

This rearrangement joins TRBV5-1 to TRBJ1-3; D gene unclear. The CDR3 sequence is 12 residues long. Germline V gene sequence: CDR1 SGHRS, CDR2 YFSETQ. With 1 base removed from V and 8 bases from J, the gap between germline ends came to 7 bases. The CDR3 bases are TGCGCCAGCAGCTTGTACGGGGACACCATATATTTT. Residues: CASSLYGDTIYF.

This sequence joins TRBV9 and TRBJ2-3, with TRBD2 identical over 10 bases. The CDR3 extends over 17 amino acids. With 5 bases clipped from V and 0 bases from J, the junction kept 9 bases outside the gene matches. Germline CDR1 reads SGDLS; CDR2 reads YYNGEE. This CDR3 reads CASSHPEAGGSTDTQYF. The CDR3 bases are TGTGCCAGCAGTCACCCGGAAGCGGGGGGGAGCACAGATACGCAGTATTTT.

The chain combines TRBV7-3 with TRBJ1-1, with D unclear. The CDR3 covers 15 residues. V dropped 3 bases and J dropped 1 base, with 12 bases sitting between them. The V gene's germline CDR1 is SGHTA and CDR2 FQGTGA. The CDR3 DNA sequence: TGTGCCAGCAGCTTCTCCCTGGGCGGGAACACTGAAGCTTTCTTT. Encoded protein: CASSFSLGGNTEAFF.

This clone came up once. The CDR3 reads CASSQGQEDTEAFF. The CDR3 coding sequence is TGTGCCAGCAGCCAGGGACAGGAGGATACTGAAGCTTTCTTT. V and J are TRBV7-9 and TRBJ1-1; 8 bases are shared with TRBD1. Germline V gene sequence: CDR1 SEHNR, CDR2 FQNEAQ (reference sequence). V was pared by 5 bases and J by 5 bases, with 7 bases of the junction left unmatched. The length of the CDR3 is 14 residues.

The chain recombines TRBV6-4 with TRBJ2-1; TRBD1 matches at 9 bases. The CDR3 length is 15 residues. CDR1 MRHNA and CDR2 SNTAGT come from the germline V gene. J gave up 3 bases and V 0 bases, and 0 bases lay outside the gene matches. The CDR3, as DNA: TGTGCCAGCAGTGACTCGACAGGGGGCTACAATGAGCAGTTCTTC. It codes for CASSDSTGGYNEQFF.

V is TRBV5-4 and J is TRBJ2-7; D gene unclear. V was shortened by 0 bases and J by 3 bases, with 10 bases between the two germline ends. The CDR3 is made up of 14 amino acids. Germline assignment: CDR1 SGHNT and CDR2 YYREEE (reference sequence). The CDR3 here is CASSLAGPNYEQYF. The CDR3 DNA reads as TGTGCCAGCAGCTTGGCCGGTCCTAACTACGAGCAGTACTTC.

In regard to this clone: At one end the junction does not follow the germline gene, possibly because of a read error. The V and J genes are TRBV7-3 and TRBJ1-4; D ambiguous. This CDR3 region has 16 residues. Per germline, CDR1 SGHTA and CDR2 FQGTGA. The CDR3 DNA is TGTGCCAGCAGCCAAGATCTAGGGCAGGCTAATGAAAAACCGTTTTTT. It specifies CASSQDLGQANEKPFF.

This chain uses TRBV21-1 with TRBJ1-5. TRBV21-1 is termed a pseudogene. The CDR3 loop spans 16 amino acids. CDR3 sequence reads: CASSKAKEASNQPQHF. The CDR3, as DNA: TGTGCCAGCAGCAAAGCGAAAGAAGCAAGCAATCAGCCCCAGCATTTT.

CDR3 coding DNA: TGTGCCAGCAGGGCTAGCGGGAGATACGAGCAGTACTTC. It translates to CASRASGRYEQYF. The gene calls are TRBV25-1 and TRBJ2-7; 10 nucleotides agree with TRBD2. J lost 4 bases, V lost 6 bases, and 3 bases had no gene match. This CDR3 spans 13 amino acids. Germline V lookup: CDR1 MGHDK, CDR2 SYGVNS.

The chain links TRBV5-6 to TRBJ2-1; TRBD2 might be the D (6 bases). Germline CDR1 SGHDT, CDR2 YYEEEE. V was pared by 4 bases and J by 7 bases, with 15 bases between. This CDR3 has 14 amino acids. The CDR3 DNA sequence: TGTGCCAGCAGCCCCTTCGTCGGGAGAAATGAGCAGTTCTTC. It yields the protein CASSPFVGRNEQFF.

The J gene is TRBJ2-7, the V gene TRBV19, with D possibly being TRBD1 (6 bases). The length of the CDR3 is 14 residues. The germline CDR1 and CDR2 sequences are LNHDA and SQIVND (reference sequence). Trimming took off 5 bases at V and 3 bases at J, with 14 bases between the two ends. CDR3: CASSLQQGVYEQYF. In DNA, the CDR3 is TGTGCCAGTAGTTTACAACAGGGAGTCTACGAGCAGTACTTC.

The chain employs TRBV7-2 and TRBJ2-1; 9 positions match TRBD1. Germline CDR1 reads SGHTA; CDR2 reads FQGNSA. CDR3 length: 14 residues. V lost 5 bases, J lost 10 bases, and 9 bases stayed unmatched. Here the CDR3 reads CASSIRDRAKEQFF. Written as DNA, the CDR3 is TGTGCCAGCAGCATCCGGGACAGGGCGAAGGAGCAGTTCTTC.

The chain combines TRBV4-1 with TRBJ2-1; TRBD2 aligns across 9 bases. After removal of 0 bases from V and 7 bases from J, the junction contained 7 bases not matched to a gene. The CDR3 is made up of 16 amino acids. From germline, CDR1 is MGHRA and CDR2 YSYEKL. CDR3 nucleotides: TGCGCCAGCAGCCAAGATCAAGCGGGAGGCGGGAATGAGCAGTTCTTC. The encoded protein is CASSQDQAGGGNEQFF.

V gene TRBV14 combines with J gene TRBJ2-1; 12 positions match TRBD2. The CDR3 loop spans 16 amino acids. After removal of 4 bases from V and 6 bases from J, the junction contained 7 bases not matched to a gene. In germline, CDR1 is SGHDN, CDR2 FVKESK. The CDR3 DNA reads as TGTGCCAGCAGCCCGTCTAGCGGGAGGGGTGGCAATGAGCAGTTCTTC. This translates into CASSPSSGRGGNEQFF. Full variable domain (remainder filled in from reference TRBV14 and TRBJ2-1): EAGVTQFPSHSVIEKGQTVTLRCDPISGHDNLYWYRRVMGKEIKFLLHFVKESKQDESGMPNNRFLAERTGGTYSTLKVQPAELEDSGVYFCASSPSSGRGGNEQFFGPGTRLTVL.

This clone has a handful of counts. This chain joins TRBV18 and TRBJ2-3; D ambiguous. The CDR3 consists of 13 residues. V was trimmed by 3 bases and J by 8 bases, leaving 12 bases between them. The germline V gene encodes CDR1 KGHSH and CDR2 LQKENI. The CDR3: CASSPADLATQYF. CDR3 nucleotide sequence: TGTGCCAGCTCACCCGCCGATTTGGCTACGCAGTATTTT.

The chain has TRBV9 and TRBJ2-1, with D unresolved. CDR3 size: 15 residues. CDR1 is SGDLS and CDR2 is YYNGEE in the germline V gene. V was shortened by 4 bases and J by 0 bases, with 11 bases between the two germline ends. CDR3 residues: CASSSGPGSYNEQFF. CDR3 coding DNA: TGTGCCAGCAGCTCCGGGCCTGGCTCCTACAATGAGCAGTTCTTC.